What follows are 30 T cell receptor beta chains derived from one specimen sequenced in a study of T cell repertoires in cytomegalovirus infection. TCRdb itself ran the reads through MiXCR, one entry per CDR3 protein. In the table there are 100,000 to 150,000 distinct CDR3 sequences, around 32% of which are singletons. For these TCRs, the target antigens are not known. Sequenced here: CD8+ T cells from cultured PBMCs, sampled from culture after CMV antigen stimulation. Receptors originate from a human donor in good health (CMV status not recorded). Some clones in this sample may be carry-over from other donors' samples.

V is TRBV20-1 and J is TRBJ2-2; TRBD1 matches at 7 bases. Looked up from germline, CDR1 is DFQATT and CDR2 is SNEGSKA (reference sequence). This CDR3 has 16 residues. Trimming at V came to 0 bases and at J to 6 bases, leaving 10 bases not matched to a gene. The CDR3 region is CSARDGDSAYAGELFF. The CDR3 nucleotides are TGCAGTGCTAGAGATGGGGACAGCGCGTATGCCGGGGAGCTGTTTTTT.

In its sample, this clonotype was seen a few times. The chain has TRBV7-9 and TRBJ2-1; 7 bases align to TRBD1. Germline V CDR1 and CDR2: SEHNR, FQNEAQ (reference sequence). The CDR3 has 15 residues. J gave up 2 bases and V 4 bases, and 5 bases lay outside the gene matches. The CDR3 sequence: CASSSRDRPYNEQFF. In DNA, the CDR3 is TGTGCCAGCAGCTCCCGGGACAGACCCTACAATGAGCAGTTCTTC.

This clonotype came up many times. The rearrangement links TRBV11-2 to TRBJ1-1, with 9 bases that match TRBD1. J lost 8 bases, V lost 5 bases, and 9 bases had no gene match. The germline gives CDR1 SGHAT, CDR2 FQNNGV. The CDR3 has 14 residues. In DNA, the CDR3 is TGTGCCAGCAGCGATCTCTGGGACAGGGTGGAAGCTTTCTTT. Amino acids: CASSDLWDRVEAFF.

This clonotype was picked up a small number of times. V usage is TRBV7-9 and J usage is TRBJ2-1, with TRBD2 identical over 8 bases. Trimming removed 5 bases from V and 8 bases from J; junction bases left unmatched: 20. The length of the CDR3 is 18 residues. Germline loops: CDR1 SEHNR, CDR2 FQNEAQ (reference sequence). The CDR3 DNA reads as TGTGCCAGCAGCGGACCGACTAGTTTGGCTCTGCGGGGGGATGAGCAGTTCTTC. It codes for CASSGPTSLALRGDEQFF. Variable domain in full (rest from reference TRBV7-9 and TRBJ2-1): DTGVSQNPRHKITKRGQNVTFRCDPISEHNRLYWYRQTLGQGPEFLTYFQNEAQLEKSRLLSDRFSAERPKGSFSTLEIQRTEQGDSAMYLCASSGPTSLALRGDEQFFGPGTRLTVL.

The CDR3 spells CASSPSAGGLMNTEAFF. CDR3 sequence (DNA): TGTGCCAGCAGCCCCTCTGCAGGGGGCCTAATGAACACTGAAGCTTTCTTT. The V gene is TRBV6-1, the J gene TRBJ1-1; TRBD1 aligns across 8 bases. Germline V gene data show CDR1 as MNHNS and CDR2 as SASEGT. V lost 6 bases and J lost 0; bases outside the gene matches: 12. The CDR3 runs 17 residues.

In its sample, this clonotype was seen a few times. The chain couples TRBV7-9 to TRBJ2-5; the D gene is possibly TRBD2 (6 bases). This CDR3 region has 19 residues. The germline V gene has CDR1 SEHNR and CDR2 FQNEAQ (reference sequence). V was trimmed by 6 bases and J by 5 bases, leaving 31 bases between them. The CDR3 sequence: CASSPLGGTLNALGETQYF. Here the CDR3 DNA reads TGTGCCAGCAGTCCTCTTGGGGGGACTCTAAACGCCTTGGGGGAGACCCAGTACTTC.

This clonotype turned up a few times. Here the CDR3 reads CASGSQSEWDGQRSSYNSPLHF. The CDR3 DNA follows: TGTGCTAGTGGTTCACAATCTGAGTGGGACGGCCAACGAAGCTCCTATAATTCACCCCTCCACTTT. The chain combines TRBV12-5 with TRBJ1-6, with D maybe TRBD1 (5 bases). Germline values: CDR1 LGHNT, CDR2 FRNRAP. Trimming took 4 bases from V and 0 from J, leaving 28 bases between them. The length of the CDR3 is 22 residues.

This clonotype was detected only a few times. The chain uses TRBV5-1 and TRBJ2-4, with 9 nucleotides matching TRBD2. The CDR3 is 15 residues long. Germline CDR1 is SGHRS and CDR2 is YFSETQ. V lost 2 bases to trimming and J lost 5 bases; unmatched junction nucleotides: 5. The CDR3 DNA is TGCGCCAGCAGCTTATCCGGCGGGGGGGAAAACATTCAGTACTTC. This translates into CASSLSGGGENIQYF.

The chain joins TRBV4-3 to TRBJ1-3; D call uncertain. V gave up 1 base and J gave up 4 bases, with 11 bases separating them. CDR1 and CDR2 from the germline V gene are LGHNA and YSLEER. This CDR3 spans 15 amino acids. The DNA for the CDR3 is TGCGCCAGCAGCCAAGTTTCCGGTGGCGGAAACACCATATATTTT. This codes for CASSQVSGGGNTIYF.

The chain joins TRBV19 to TRBJ2-1; 9 bases fit TRBD1. This CDR3 has 15 residues. V lost 7 bases, J lost 1 base, and 5 bases stayed unmatched. Looked up from germline, CDR1 is LNHDA and CDR2 is SQIVND (reference sequence). Here the CDR3 DNA reads TGTGCCAGTACCATCGACAGGGGGTCCTACAATGAGCAGTTCTTC. Protein: CASTIDRGSYNEQFF.

This clonotype was detected ten times or more. The V call is TRBV6-2 or TRBV6-3, the J call TRBJ2-7; D unresolved. V was trimmed by 6 bases and J by 5 bases, leaving 14 bases between them. CDR1 is MNHEY, CDR2 SVGEGT, per germline. The CDR3 runs 13 residues. In DNA, the CDR3 is TGTGCCAGCAGATATCTACCCCCTAACGAGCAGTACTTC. It codes for CASRYLPPNEQYF.

There are a few counts of this clonotype. The rearrangement links TRBV6-1 to TRBJ2-2, with D maybe TRBD2 (5 bases). Germline CDR1 MNHNS, CDR2 SASEGT. This CDR3 has 15 residues. The V end was cut by 6 bases, the J end by 2 bases, with 13 bases between. CDR3 protein: CASRRGNINTGELFF. In DNA form, the CDR3 reads TGTGCCAGCAGGAGAGGGAACATTAACACCGGGGAGCTGTTTTTT.

J is TRBJ2-2 and V is TRBV4-1; D uncertain. With 3 bases removed from V and 8 bases from J, the gap between germline ends came to 10 bases. Germline CDR1 MGHRA, CDR2 YSYEKL. The CDR3 consists of 13 residues. The CDR3 reads CASSHRYPGELFF. CDR3 coding DNA: TGCGCCAGCAGCCACCGTTACCCAGGGGAGCTGTTTTTT.

This clonotype has ten or more counts. The chain links TRBV6-2 or TRBV6-3 to TRBJ1-5; 7 bases are shared with TRBD1. This CDR3 has 16 residues. J lost 2 bases, V lost 6 bases, and 10 bases had no gene match. The V gene's germline CDR1 is MNHEY and CDR2 SVGEGT. Written as DNA, the CDR3 is TGTGCCAGCAGACCGGGACAGATAAGGCGCAATCAGCCCCAGCATTTT. Translated, it gives CASRPGQIRRNQPQHF.

The sample holds many counts of this clonotype. This chain connects TRBV7-6 to TRBJ2-7; weak D call: TRBD2 (5 bases). Germline CDR1 reads SGHVS; CDR2 reads FNYEAQ. This CDR3 is 13 amino acids long. V was clipped by 2 bases and J by 5 bases, with 10 bases between them. The CDR3 region is CASSLPGWDEQYF. CDR3 DNA: TGTGCCAGCAGCTTACCGGGGTGGGACGAGCAGTACTTC.

The CDR3 sequence: CASSLLGNTGELFF. The CDR3 DNA sequence: TGTGCCAGCAGCTTGTTAGGGAACACCGGGGAGCTGTTTTTT. This chain uses TRBV5-5 with TRBJ2-2; D is uncertain. CDR3 length: 14 amino acids. Germline CDR1 is SGHKS and CDR2 is YYEKEE (reference sequence). Trimming took 1 base from V and 1 from J, leaving 5 bases between them.

The table lists this clonotype with a few counts. This chain uses TRBV10-3 with TRBJ2-7, with 10 positions matching TRBD1. CDR3 length equals 16 residues. Per germline, CDR1 ENHRY and CDR2 SYGVKD. Germline trimming cut 0 bases from V and 3 bases from J; bases unmatched to any gene: 5. CDR3 region: CAISESADRGFYEQYF. DNA for the CDR3: TGTGCCATCAGTGAGTCGGCGGACAGGGGGTTCTACGAGCAGTACTTC.

Only a few counts were recorded for this clonotype. This chain uses TRBV7-4 with TRBJ2-5, with D perhaps matching TRBD1 (6 bases). CDR1 is SGHVT, CDR2 SQSDAQ, per germline. This CDR3 is built from 13 residues. Trimming removed 1 base at V and 5 bases at J, with 8 bases between. CDR3 loop: CASSLVGAETQYF. The CDR3 DNA reads as TGTGCCAGCAGCTTAGTGGGGGCCGAGACCCAGTACTTC.

This rearrangement joins TRBV10-3 to TRBJ2-1; TRBD1 matches 7 bases. With 0 bases clipped from V and 2 bases from J, the junction kept 10 bases outside the gene matches. There are 18 residues in the CDR3. Germline assignment: CDR1 ENHRY and CDR2 SYGVKD. The CDR3 region is CAISESRTGLLPYNEQFF. The CDR3 DNA is TGTGCCATCAGTGAGTCGAGGACAGGTCTCTTACCCTACAATGAGCAGTTCTTC.

The rearrangement links TRBV7-2 to TRBJ2-1; TRBD1 might be the D (5 bases). V lost 5 bases to trimming and J lost 2 bases, with 31 bases between them. The CDR3 sequence is 21 residues long. The germline CDR1 and CDR2 sequences are SGHTA and FQGNSA. CDR3 amino acids: CASSPDPATPGLITTYNEQFF. Written as DNA, the CDR3 is TGTGCCAGCAGCCCTGACCCGGCAACCCCAGGGCTTATAACGACCTACAATGAGCAGTTCTTC.

This clonotype was detected a few times. The chain uses TRBV28 and TRBJ1-2; the D is unclear. Germline V gene data show CDR1 as MDHEN and CDR2 as SYDVKM. The CDR3 covers 14 residues. Between the trimmed V and J ends, which lost 3 bases and 9 bases, there was a span of 17 bases. The CDR3 region is CASSLKAAPRSYTF. The CDR3 DNA reads TGTGCCAGCAGTTTGAAGGCGGCACCGAGGAGCTACACCTTC.

The rearrangement joins TRBV9 to TRBJ2-7; D might be TRBD1 (6 bases). Germline-derived CDR1 and CDR2 are SGDLS and YYNGEE. The CDR3 has 14 amino acids. With 0 bases removed from V and 2 bases from J, the gap between germline ends came to 9 bases. The CDR3 sequence is CASSVGTDTYEQYF. The CDR3 DNA is TGTGCCAGCAGCGTAGGGACAGATACCTACGAGCAGTACTTC.

This clonotype appeared a few times. This chain links TRBV14 with TRBJ2-5; 12 bases fit TRBD2. Germline V lookup: CDR1 SGHDN, CDR2 FVKESK. The ends lost 1 base at V and 4 bases at J; junction bases unmatched: 7. The CDR3 sequence is 17 residues long. The CDR3 bases are TGTGCCAGCAGCCAAGCACTAGCGGGGGGCTGGGGAGAGACCCAGTACTTC. It codes for CASSQALAGGWGETQYF.

This sequence joins TRBV4-2 and TRBJ1-5; D perhaps matches TRBD1 (6 bases). Germline lookup yields CDR1 LGHNA and CDR2 YNFKEQ. The CDR3 sequence is 15 residues long. The V end was cut by 4 bases, the J end by 4 bases, with 14 bases between. The CDR3 DNA reads as TGTGCCAGCAGCCCCTATGGGGGGCCAAATCAGCCCCAGCATTTT. This encodes CASSPYGGPNQPQHF.

The V call is TRBV28, the J call TRBJ2-7; tentative D call: TRBD1 (6 bases). Germline V lookup: CDR1 MDHEN, CDR2 SYDVKM. This CDR3 has 15 amino acids. Trimming pared 7 bases from V and 3 bases from J, leaving 19 bases between. CDR3 nucleotide sequence: TGTGCCAGCAACCGGCGGCAGGGGTGGGACTACGAGCAGTACTTC. Its protein product is CASNRRQGWDYEQYF.

This chain joins TRBV4-1 and TRBJ2-3; 8 bases fit TRBD2. The CDR3 extends over 18 amino acids. Germline loops: CDR1 MGHRA, CDR2 YSYEKL. Germline trimming cut 0 bases from V and 2 bases from J; bases unmatched to any gene: 10. This CDR3 reads CASSQESDGLANTDTQYF. The CDR3 coding sequence is TGCGCCAGCAGCCAAGAGAGTGACGGACTAGCAAACACAGATACGCAGTATTTT.

This rearrangement joins TRBV12-3 or TRBV12-4 to TRBJ2-3; possible D gene TRBD2, 7 bases. V was clipped by 5 bases and J by 4 bases, with 25 bases between them. There are 18 residues in the CDR3. The CDR3 DNA is TGTGCCAGCAGTCTCGACCCGTGGGGGGGCCAGAGCGCAGATACGCAGTATTTT. This translates into CASSLDPWGGQSADTQYF.

The rearrangement uses TRBV14 and TRBJ1-1; the D gene is possibly TRBD1 (5 bases). Germline V gene lookup returns CDR1 SGHDN and CDR2 FVKESK. Deletions cut 1 base from V and 1 base from J, with 13 bases between. The CDR3 spans 16 residues. In DNA form, the CDR3 reads TGTGCCAGCAGCCAAGCCCCTCGGGGGACGAACACTGAAGCTTTCTTT. Translating it yields CASSQAPRGTNTEAFF.

V and J are TRBV2 and TRBJ2-3; no clear D. V was cut by 1 base and J by 1 base, with 6 bases left in between. This CDR3 region has 14 residues. CDR1 and CDR2 from the germline V gene are SNHLY and FYNNEI. CDR3 nucleotides: TGTGCCAGCAGTGAAGACCGTCGCACAGATACGCAGTATTTT. Protein: CASSEDRRTDTQYF.

A few counts support this clonotype. CDR3 residues: CSARTGYGYTF. In DNA form, the CDR3 reads TGCAGTGCTAGAACAGGCTATGGCTACACCTTC. The V gene is TRBV20-1, the J gene TRBJ1-2; weak D call: TRBD1 (5 bases). V dropped 2 bases and J dropped 4 bases, with 5 bases sitting between them. The V gene's germline CDR1 is DFQATT and CDR2 SNEGSKA (reference sequence). The CDR3 contains 11 residues.